Listed here is a single T cell receptor (beta chain). Its antigen remains unidentified. The sample belongs to a study of T-cell memory formation after mild COVID-19. Study results and limitations: A balance of CD4 and CD8 characterized clones contracting day 15 to 85, whereas later expanders leaned CD4+. Some responding clones appeared in pre-infection memory, suggesting cross-reactive memory joined.

The CDR3 spans 14 residues. Per the germline V gene, CDR1 is LNHDA and CDR2 is SQIVND (reference sequence). The V end was cut by 5 bases, the J end by 12 bases, with 23 bases between. Each CDR3 protein gets one entry after TCRdb re-called the 5' RACE reads with MiXCR. Of 540,000 or so distinct CDR3 sequences listed, roughly 22% are singletons. The TCR sequence derives from an adult woman who had mild COVID-19 (a few samples of this study predate the infection). Cell type and time point are not known. The sequenced sample was PBMCs or a T cell subset sorted from them (not recorded which). The chain employs TRBV19 and TRBJ2-7; no definite D call. CDR3 DNA sequence: TGTGCCAGTAGTTCGGGTCTGAGAAGGTATGCGGTGTACTTC. It codes for CASSSGLRRYAVYF.